This TCR beta chain was sequenced for a study of T and B cells in COVID-19 patients. The wider study: The recovered cohort's median age was approximately 37 years, versus approximately 70 years in active infection.

This clonotype was recorded a few times. What it binds is not known. TRB was amplified from around 230-520 ng of blood genomic DNA. TRB rearrangements were amplified by multiplex PCR with BIOMED2 TRB-A/B primers. TCRdb passed the multiplex PCR reads through MiXCR, listing each CDR3 protein once. This table holds about 5,400 distinct CDR3 sequences, 25% to 35% found once. The CDR3 has 16 residues. CDR1 LGHNA and CDR2 YNFKEQ come from the germline V gene. Trimming shortened V by 4 bases and J by 0 bases, and 16 bases separated the two germline ends. Notes on the study in general: Patients with COVID-19 reportedly showed strongly skewed T cell receptor beta variable and joining gene usage. Symptomatic-phase blood samples from mildly ill patients and early samples from severe cases were scarce. Clonality of TRB repertoires was high in active COVID-19; recovery brought above-healthy diversity and richness.

The chain is built from TRBV4-2 and TRBJ2-7; D may be TRBD1 or TRBD2 (6 bases each). The sample taken for sequencing was blood. The receptor's source is a human donor with active COVID-19. The CDR3 protein is CASSRRGAGSSYEQYF. The CDR3, as DNA: TGTGCCAGCAGCCGAAGGGGGGCAGGGAGCTCCTACGAGCAGTACTTC.